This T cell receptor beta chain emerged from a study of CD8 T cells in ankylosing spondylitis (dated by TCRdb to about 2017). With regard to the full study: T cell receptor beta repertoires were profiled in healthy donors and ankylosing spondylitis patients so that disease-linked TCR variants could be found. The full study cohort comprised around 23 ankylosing spondylitis patients and 85 to 120 healthy donors. Samples of peripheral blood were taken, and for ankylosing spondylitis patients, synovial fluid was collected as well.

Results the study describes overall, beyond this receptor: Some motif variants had previously been reported in the synovial fluid and blood of reactive arthritis patients, which suggests shared mechanisms of disease initiation. Significant enrichment of the disease-linked clones was reported in matched synovial fluid samples from ankylosing spondylitis patients. The disease-linked clones had a CD8+ phenotype and were found at relatively low frequencies in peripheral blood. A TCR beta motif of fewer than 10 highly homologous amino acid variants appeared characteristic of blood from ankylosing spondylitis patients.

Concerning this clonotype: Its antigen is currently not known. Base qualities are not provided; no much larger clone lies one nucleotide away.

Sequenced on an Illumina HiSeq 2500. Quantitative 5'-RACE with molecular barcodes was used to prepare TCR beta libraries. In the source study's methods: A new computational method, built on a probabilistic model of VDJ rearrangement, was used to identify disease-linked TCR variants. TCRdb redid the processing of the public reads, applying fastp at Q25 and MiXCR, and retained in-frame beta chains. Each CDR3 protein appears once, grouped with its most common genes and DNA. Here the V and J calls rest on TCRdb's processing, not on the authors' analysis. The sample records 750,000 to 850,000 distinct CDR3 sequences, approximately 12% of which are singletons. The leading ten clones occupy under 0.6% of the sample. Sequencing was done on a sample of blood, either unsorted or a sorted T cell fraction (not recorded which). The receptor was isolated from a male donor with ankylosing spondylitis.

The DNA sequence reads TGCGCCAGCAGCCGAGGAGCGGGAGGCTACGAGCAGTACTTC. The resulting protein is CASSRGAGGYEQYF. The rearranged chain carries TRBV4-3 and TRBJ2-7; TRBD2 agrees with 9 junctional bases. The cysteine opens and the phenylalanine closes a CDR3 of 14 amino acids. Only CDR3 DNA remains: 42 bases, in frame from the first base. V ends up 4 bases short and J 3 bases short, with an unmatched junction base count of 4. CDR1 and CDR2, per the germline V gene, are LGHNA and YSLEER.